The 22 T cell receptor beta chains presented below share a single source sample, sequenced in a study of human T cells and chemical hapten exposure. This sample's time point: patch test 1, 2 weeks after DPC sensitization. The sample's treatment: therapeutic diphenylcyclopropenone sensitization with weekly scalp DPC. MiXCR, run by TCRdb on the RACE reads, gives a single entry per CDR3 protein. The sample includes about 360,000 distinct CDR3 sequences, roughly 4.8% of them seen just once. Sequenced here: whole blood, sampled in connection with sensitization to the hapten diphenylcyclopropenone (DPC). Every receptor here comes from a woman aged 45 to 65 with alopecia areata. Some clones in this sample may be carry-over from other donors' samples.

This clonotype was picked up many times. The chain has TRBV6-1 and TRBJ1-1, with 7 bases that match TRBD1. CDR1 is MNHNS, CDR2 SASEGT, per germline. The CDR3 has 15 amino acids. V lost 5 bases and J lost 0; bases outside the gene matches: 6. CDR3 region: CASSKNRGLNTEAFF. CDR3 coding DNA: TGTGCCAGCAGTAAAAACAGGGGCTTGAACACTGAAGCTTTCTTT.

The table lists this clonotype with a few counts. The chain carries TRBV7-9 and TRBJ2-7; possible D gene TRBD2, 7 bases. The germline V and J ends were trimmed by 4 bases and 1 base, with 20 bases remaining between them. Germline CDR1 is SEHNR and CDR2 is FQNEAQ (reference sequence). There are 17 residues in the CDR3. CDR3 sequence reads: CASSSPMGGGSSYEQYF. CDR3 sequence (DNA): TGTGCCAGCAGCTCTCCCATGGGAGGGGGGTCGTCCTACGAGCAGTACTTC.

This clonotype has only a few counts. The CDR3 sequence is CSVGTGVNYGYTF. For the CDR3, the DNA is TGCAGCGTGGGAACCGGGGTAAACTATGGCTACACCTTC. The V call is TRBV29-1, the J call TRBJ1-2, with unresolved D. CDR3 size: 13 residues. Trimming removed 6 bases from V and 2 bases from J, with 13 bases in between. Looked up from germline, CDR1 is SQVTM and CDR2 is ANQGSEA. Full variable domain (rest looked up from reference TRBV29-1 and TRBJ1-2): SAVISQKPSRDICQRGTSLTIQCQVDSQVTMMFWYRQQPGQSLTLIATANQGSEATYESGFVIDKFPISRPNLTFSTLTVSNMSPEDSSIYLCSVGTGVNYGYTFGSGTRLTVV.

A few counts support this clonotype. The genes are TRBV2 and TRBJ1-5; D unclear. CDR1 is SNHLY, CDR2 FYNNEI, per germline. The V end was cut by 4 bases, the J end by 2 bases, with 9 bases between. The CDR3 has 14 amino acids. CDR3 DNA sequence: TGTGCCAGCAGTGCTATCGCTGGCAATCAGCCCCAGCATTTT. Translated, it gives CASSAIAGNQPQHF.

This clonotype was counted ten times or more. The CDR3 DNA follows: TGCAGCGTTGAAGACGGACAGGGTGGGGAAATTGGGTTCTTC. Its protein is CSVEDGQGGEIGFF. The chain joins TRBV29-1 to TRBJ2-1; TRBD1 agrees at 8 bases. This CDR3 is 14 amino acids long. Germline lookup yields CDR1 SQVTM and CDR2 ANQGSEA. Trimming at V came to 0 bases and at J to 15 bases, leaving 13 bases not matched to a gene.

Ten or more counts support this clonotype. As DNA, the CDR3 is TGCAGCGCGTACAGGGTCGATGAGCAGTTCTTC. Its translation is CSAYRVDEQFF. The V call is TRBV29-1, the J call TRBJ2-1; D is perhaps TRBD1 (6 bases). From germline, CDR1 is SQVTM and CDR2 ANQGSEA. The CDR3 spans 11 residues. V lost 7 bases, J lost 8 bases, and 12 bases lay in between.

The chain couples TRBV4-1 to TRBJ1-5; 8 nucleotides align to TRBD1. V trimming: 2 bases; J trimming: 9 bases; junction bases outside the gene matches: 12. The V gene's germline CDR1 is MGHRA and CDR2 YSYEKL. The CDR3 contains 16 residues. The DNA for the CDR3 is TGCGCCAGCAGCCAAATCCCCGGACAGGGTGCACGGCCCCAGCATTTT. This translates into CASSQIPGQGARPQHF.

This clonotype has ten or more counts. This rearrangement joins TRBV11-2 to TRBJ1-1; 7 bases line up with TRBD1. Germline-derived CDR1 and CDR2 are SGHAT and FQNNGV. V gave up 7 bases and J gave up 5 bases; unmatched junction bases: 10. This CDR3 has 14 amino acids. CDR3 coding DNA: TGTGCCAGCACTCTAACCCCAGGGGGAACTGAAGCTTTCTTT. It encodes CASTLTPGGTEAFF.

In its sample, this clonotype was seen a few times. This chain links TRBV2 with TRBJ2-1; 9 bases fit TRBD2. The CDR3 has 15 residues. V lost 7 bases and J lost 1; bases outside the gene matches: 5. Germline values: CDR1 SNHLY, CDR2 FYNNEI. The CDR3 DNA is TGTGCCAGCACTTCTAGCGGGGCATCCTACAATGAGCAGTTCTTC. Translated, it gives CASTSSGASYNEQFF.

The chain combines TRBV7-2 with TRBJ1-1; a weak D match, TRBD1 (5 bases). Germline values: CDR1 SGHTA, CDR2 FQGNSA. The V end lost 1 base, the J end lost 6 bases, and 12 bases lay between the germline ends. The CDR3 runs to 14 residues. The CDR3 loop reads CASSLDNRLAEAFF. DNA of the CDR3: TGTGCCAGCAGCTTAGATAACAGGCTCGCTGAAGCTTTCTTT.

The chain is built from TRBV24-1 and TRBJ2-1, with 11 nucleotides matching TRBD2. CDR3 length equals 15 residues. V lost 7 bases, J lost 7 bases, and 8 bases stayed unmatched. Germline assignment: CDR1 KGHDR and CDR2 SFDVKD. The CDR3 sequence: CATRLAGGPGNEQFF. In DNA form, the CDR3 reads TGTGCCACCAGATTAGCGGGAGGGCCGGGGAATGAGCAGTTCTTC.

V and J are TRBV30 and TRBJ2-3, with D perhaps assigned TRBD1 or TRBD2 (5 bases each). The V and J ends lost 5 bases and 2 bases respectively, with 26 bases between them. The CDR3 loop spans 18 amino acids. Germline V lookup: CDR1 GTSNPN, CDR2 SVGIG (reference sequence). The CDR3: CAWASWRTGTFSTDTQYF. DNA of the CDR3: TGTGCCTGGGCGTCCTGGAGAACCGGGACCTTCTCCACAGATACGCAGTATTTT.

Many counts were recorded for this clonotype. The chain has TRBV20-1 and TRBJ1-6, with a tentative D call TRBD1 (5 bases). Trimming left V 5 bases short and J 7 bases short, with 9 bases between. CDR1 and CDR2 from the germline V gene are DFQATT and SNEGSKA (reference sequence). The length of the CDR3 is 12 residues. The CDR3: CSAADRNSPLHF. The CDR3 nucleotides are TGCAGTGCTGCCGACAGAAATTCACCCCTCCACTTT.

The J gene is TRBJ1-4, the V gene TRBV25-1; unclear D gene. The V gene's germline CDR1 is MGHDK and CDR2 SYGVNS. The CDR3 runs to 12 residues. V was cut by 6 bases and J by 8 bases, with 10 bases left in between. CDR3 nucleotide sequence: TGTGCCAGCAGCCACTCGAGCGAAAAACTGTTTTTT. Translating gives CASSHSSEKLFF. Full variable domain (missing parts from reference TRBV25-1 and TRBJ1-4): EADIYQTPRYLVIGTGKKITLECSQTMGHDKMYWYQQDPGMELHLIHYSYGVNSTEKGDLSSESTVSRIRTEHFPLTLESARPSHTSQYLCASSHSSEKLFFGSGTQLSVL.

This clonotype was detected a few times. The genes are TRBV28 and TRBJ1-5; D remains ambiguous. CDR1 MDHEN and CDR2 SYDVKM come from the germline V gene. This CDR3 has 12 amino acids. Trimming left V 3 bases short and J 11 bases short, with 11 bases between. The DNA of the CDR3 is TGTGCCAGCAGTTTTGGGCCCATCGCCCAGCATTTT. It codes for CASSFGPIAQHF.

This clonotype was recorded a few times. V and J are TRBV5-1 and TRBJ1-6, with no clear D. CDR1 is SGHRS, CDR2 YFSETQ, per germline. Trimming stripped 0 bases from V and 7 bases from J, with 14 bases between. The CDR3 sequence is 16 residues long. The CDR3 sequence: CASSLEPGRMNSPLHF. Here the CDR3 DNA reads TGCGCCAGCAGCTTGGAACCAGGAAGGATGAATTCACCCCTCCACTTT.

This clonotype has only a few counts. The V gene is TRBV2, the J gene TRBJ1-4, with 10 bases identical to TRBD1. The V gene end was trimmed by 8 bases and the J gene end by 5 bases; junction bases not matched to a gene: 5. Per the germline V gene, CDR1 is SNHLY and CDR2 is FYNNEI. This CDR3 is 14 amino acids long. CDR3 DNA: TGTGCCAGCCGGACAGGGGGAGGGAATGAAAAACTGTTTTTT. This encodes CASRTGGGNEKLFF.

Ten or more counts support this clonotype. This sequence joins TRBV10-3 and TRBJ1-4; TRBD1 matches 12 bases. Germline V gene lookup returns CDR1 ENHRY and CDR2 SYGVKD. The V and J ends lost 7 bases and 8 bases, in that order; junction bases with no gene match: 11. The CDR3 sequence is 16 residues long. The CDR3 DNA follows: TGTGCCATCATGTCCCGGGACAGGGGGCGGGAGGAAAAACTGTTTTTT. Translated: CAIMSRDRGREEKLFF.

Many counts were recorded for this clonotype. In DNA form, the CDR3 reads TGCAGCGTTATGGGGGTGGCAGATACGCAGTATTTT. Its translation: CSVMGVADTQYF. J is TRBJ2-3 and V is TRBV29-1; TRBD1 or TRBD2 may be the D gene (5 bases each). Germline V CDR1 and CDR2: SQVTM, ANQGSEA. V gave up 5 bases and J gave up 4 bases, with 10 bases separating them. This CDR3 has 12 residues.

This chain links TRBV7-2 with TRBJ1-5; no definite D call. V was pared by 5 bases and J by 1 base, with 12 bases between. This CDR3 contains 15 residues. Germline loops: CDR1 SGHTA, CDR2 FQGNSA. CDR3 in amino acids: CASSPTALSNQPQHF. The CDR3 region has the DNA TGTGCCAGCAGCCCGACGGCCTTAAGCAATCAGCCCCAGCATTTT.

This chain connects TRBV3-1 to TRBJ2-7; 9 bases fit TRBD1. This CDR3 is 14 amino acids long. Germline loops: CDR1 LGHDT, CDR2 YNNKEL (reference sequence). The junction had 7 bases not matched to a gene; V was cut back by 4 bases and J by 6 bases. The CDR3 loop reads CASSPGQGQFEQYF. The CDR3 region has the DNA TGTGCCAGCAGCCCTGGACAGGGGCAGTTCGAGCAGTACTTC.

The rearrangement links TRBV7-2 to TRBJ2-3, with 8 bases aligning to TRBD2. The germline V gene has CDR1 SGHTA and CDR2 FQGNSA. The junction had 4 bases not matched to a gene; V was cut back by 5 bases and J by 0 bases. The CDR3 has 15 amino acids. CDR3 protein: CASSQGTRSTDTQYF. The DNA of the CDR3 is TGTGCCAGCAGCCAAGGGACTAGAAGCACAGATACGCAGTATTTT.